The T cell receptor beta chain described here comes from a study of long-term antiretroviral therapy in people with HIV (dated by TCRdb to 2022 to 2024). Background on the whole study: Collection of the earliest samples took place about a decade ahead of the 2015 WHO recommendation for immediate ART, at a time when ART was typically delayed until CD4 counts fell. Whether ART initiation and durable HIV suppression were associated with changes in peripheral blood TRB repertoire composition and diversity was tested in a retrospective serial study. A total of about 190 cryopreserved PBMC samples were contributed to the cohort by 30 adults with confirmed HIV infection, with samples collected serially over a mean of around 6 years (range 1-12). Eleven of the 30 participants with HIV were female. No cross-contamination during QIAcube processing was shown when test extractions of a monoclonal T-cell line were performed alongside a few dozen polyclonal samples. The investigation overall reported the following: Because pre-ART samples had limited cell numbers, profiling was done on unsorted PBMC rather than on sorted CD4+ and CD8+ T cells. Starting ART was linked to a significant rise in TRB diversity, yet even after long-term ART the diversity remained significantly lower than in transplant donor controls. Expanded TRB clones identified before ART initiation dominated the repertoire across all time points, though the dominance fluctuated and decreased in many PLHIV after ART. Compared with controls, HIV repertoires had narrower CDR3 length ranges, and the network structure pointed to an antigen-experienced repertoire that shifted only slightly toward naive after ART. Because PBMC availability was limited, only the TCR beta chain was sequenced, with no alpha chain pairing. Samples dated from about 2003 to 2018, and the ART regimens used may be less effective than current ones. Inferences about post-ART repertoire changes were limited because no data were available on ART adherence, viral resistance or therapy changes.

The germline V gene sets CDR1 to SNHLY and CDR2 to FYNNEI. The junction carries 15 bases between V and J, which are trimmed by 7 bases and 0 bases respectively. The CDR3 measures 15 amino acids from cysteine to phenylalanine. The only DNA kept is the CDR3, 45 bases in frame from the first base. The immunoSEQ hsTCRB v3.0 assay was used at survey level resolution to sequence the TRB variable region. TRB sequencing targeted a depth of about 35,000-50,000 T-cell genomes per sample. Pooled TRB libraries were sequenced on an Illumina MiSeq with a v3 150-cycle kit. Under the source paper's analysis protocol: Repertoire analysis ran in R within a reproducible Nextflow workflow covering QC, data transformation and analysis. LymphoSeq2, an R package for exploring AIRR-Seq data, was used to implement custom analyses. A handful of samples yielding fewer than 5000 total TRB sequences were excluded, leaving 188 analyzed HIV repertoires. Among the 180 to 200 HIV repertoires that were kept, roughly 58 were collected before ART initiation and about 130 were collected after ART initiation. Each repertoire was downsampled to 5000 TRB nucleotide sequences, and summary statistics were averaged across 100 downsampling iterations. TRB sequences were retained for analysis only if CDR3 regions of at least seven amino acids were present. Diversity was assessed using a clonality score derived from Shannon entropy and using the Gini coefficient. In the repertoire networks, any two of the top 5000 CDR3 amino acid sequences were linked whenever the two sequences differed by an edit distance of one. For TRB CDR3 amino acid sequences, GLIPH2 was used to predict antigen specificity groups and MHC restriction. To flag known associations with CMV, EBV, HIV or tissue antigens, CDR3 amino acid sequences were compared against VDJdb and McPAS-TCR. Pre-ART, post-ART and control groups were compared with Wilcoxon signed-rank tests and Holm-Bonferroni correction. TCRdb stores this immuneACCESS table with in-frame sequences only. Part of the clones is absent; in the studies checked, under half of the shortfall reflects unresolved V genes, and no reason is known for the rest. V and J calls and clone size are given by that table; D and trimming were obtained from the DNA. In all, the sample holds around 30,000 clones, and 95% of those were seen once. Together, the top ten hold approximately 8.8% of the sample.

Details on this clone: The clone's antigen remains unknown. Qualities for individual bases were not recorded, and no much larger clone is one base off.

Participants were included only if at least one PBMC sample before ART initiation and at least two post-ART samples were available. Treatment was received in the United States of America by all participants with HIV. Before DNA extraction, cryopreserved samples of 1-10 million PBMC were thawed and then washed. At the time of the earliest PBMC sample for each participant with HIV, ages ranged from roughly 23 to 55 years. Each participant contributed PBMC samples from 1-4 timepoints before ART initiation and 2-8 timepoints after ART initiation, with a median of 7 samples. Serial HIV viral load, CD4+ T-cell count, ART history and demographic data were obtained for every participant. Using a Qiagen kit on a QIAcube, genomic DNA was extracted from unsorted PBMC, with samples processed in batches of 12.

The sample in question was unsorted PBMCs, obtained 5.3 years after starting antiretroviral therapy. The source of this sequence is a man aged 25 to 40 with HIV. This receptor chain uses TRBV2 and TRBJ2-5; the D segment might be TRBD1 or TRBD2, since each matches 7 bases. The CDR3 region: CASTPGGGDQETQYF. Read as DNA, the sequence is TGTGCCAGCACCCCAGGGGGAGGGGACCAAGAGACCCAGTACTTC.